This T cell receptor (beta chain) was obtained from a study of blood T cells in healthy people across ages. In this sample, this clonotype turned up once. Its specificity is unknown. The donors, all healthy, were Caucasians living in Russia, aged 6 to 90. Findings and limits, study-wide: With donor CMV status unknown, expanded clonotype changes were possibly confounded. Leaving the PBMCs unsorted stopped any conclusive comparison of naive versus antigen-experienced cells.

Germline CDR1 is SGHAT and CDR2 is FQDESV (reference sequence). V gave up 5 bases and J gave up 5 bases, with 16 bases separating them. The length of the CDR3 is 15 residues. A J-beta primer mix and a sample-barcoded 5' primer were used in a second PCR of about 6 to 12 cycles. TCRdb re-called the 5' RACE reads through MiXCR, storing one row per CDR3 protein. This sample has 1.6 million or so distinct CDR3 sequences, with 30% to 40% found just once. The clonotype was recovered from a woman aged 30 to 39 in good health. V is TRBV11-1 and J is TRBJ2-1; D unclear. What was sequenced was blood. Here the CDR3 reads CASSPFRSIHNEQFF. The CDR3, as DNA: TGTGCCAGCAGCCCATTCAGGTCAATCCACAATGAGCAGTTCTTC.